Following are 30 T cell receptor beta chains from one sample sequenced in a study of cytomegalovirus exposure and HLA in healthy donors. 13 Jbeta primers and 60 Vbeta primers were used for the PCR. Assay used: immunoSEQ multiplex PCR; TCRdb lists only in-frame clones, some missing. This sample has 95,000 to 150,000 clones, with approximately 80% found just once. The sample was PBMCs. These receptors originate from a human donor in good health.

The rearrangement uses TRBV28 and TRBJ2-7; 8 bases are shared with TRBD2. J lost 5 bases, V lost 4 bases, and 16 bases had no gene match. The CDR3 is 17 residues long. Germline V gives CDR1 MDHEN, CDR2 SYDVKM. CDR3 coding DNA: TGTGCCAGCAGTTCACTCCGGGGGGGACTGTTAATCCACGAGCAGTACTTC. This encodes CASSSLRGGLLIHEQYF.

The rearrangement links TRBV25-1 to TRBJ1-2; 8 positions match TRBD1. Trimming at V came to 6 bases and at J to 1 base, leaving 4 bases not matched to a gene. The CDR3 consists of 14 residues. Germline values: CDR1 MGHDK, CDR2 SYGVNS. CDR3 bases: TGTGCCAGCAGCCCGGGACAGGTTAACTATGGCTACACCTTC. Translation: CASSPGQVNYGYTF.

The chain uses TRBV27 and TRBJ1-2; no definite D call. CDR1 is MNHEY, CDR2 SMNVEV, per germline (reference sequence). The CDR3 spans 15 residues. V lost 2 bases and J 0 bases, leaving 10 bases between the germline ends. In DNA, the CDR3 is TGTGCCAGCAGTTTACTTGGCAGAACTAACTATGGCTACACCTTC. It translates to CASSLLGRTNYGYTF.

Here the CDR3 reads CASSNRAQGDTEAFF. The CDR3 nucleotides read TGTGCCAGCAGCAACCGGGCCCAAGGGGACACTGAAGCTTTCTTT. The gene calls are TRBV11-2 and TRBJ1-1; D is possibly TRBD1 (5 bases). CDR3 size: 15 residues. The V end was cut by 5 bases, the J end by 3 bases, with 16 bases between. Germline assignment: CDR1 SGHAT and CDR2 FQNNGV.

This rearrangement joins TRBV28 to TRBJ2-7; D may be TRBD1 (6 bases). V lost 3 bases to trimming and J lost 2 bases, with 14 bases between them. There are 15 residues in the CDR3. The germline V gene encodes CDR1 MDHEN and CDR2 SYDVKM. The CDR3, as DNA: TGTGCCAGCAGTTTCGACCGAAGGACAGCCTACGAGCAGTACTTC. Translated, it gives CASSFDRRTAYEQYF.

Notes on this clone: The sample carries other DNA sequences with the same CDR3. The chain links TRBV10-3 to TRBJ2-1, with TRBD2 identical over 8 bases. With 0 bases clipped from V and 7 bases from J, the junction kept 5 bases outside the gene matches. CDR1 and CDR2 (germline): ENHRY, SYGVKD. This CDR3 spans 15 amino acids. The CDR3 sequence is CAISESAGGPNEQFF. The CDR3 bases are TGTGCCATCAGTGAGTCGGCGGGGGGCCCGAATGAGCAGTTCTTC.

The V and J genes are TRBV6-1 and TRBJ2-7; D unresolved. The CDR3 covers 15 residues. The ends were cut back, 4 bases at V and 0 bases at J, with 13 bases in the middle. In germline, CDR1 is MNHNS, CDR2 SASEGT. Written as DNA, the CDR3 is TGTGCCAGCAGTGGCCCAACGGTGAGCTCCTACGAGCAGTACTTC. This translates into CASSGPTVSSYEQYF.

V gene TRBV2 combines with J gene TRBJ1-2; 9 bases line up with TRBD1. Trimming took 5 bases from V and 5 from J; bases not matched to a gene: 6. The CDR3 covers 14 residues. Germline CDR1 and CDR2: SNHLY and FYNNEI. For the CDR3, the DNA is TGTGCCAGCAGTAGACAGGGGGAGCAGTATGGCTACACCTTC. Translation: CASSRQGEQYGYTF.

This chain uses TRBV28 with TRBJ2-1; a weak D match, TRBD2 (6 bases). Deletions cut 4 bases from V and 7 bases from J, with 14 bases between. CDR1 and CDR2 from the germline V gene are MDHEN and SYDVKM. The CDR3 spans 14 residues. The CDR3 spells CASSWDLVRNEQFF. CDR3 DNA: TGTGCCAGCAGTTGGGACTTGGTAAGGAATGAGCAGTTCTTC.

The V and J genes are TRBV4-2 and TRBJ2-7; 15 nucleotides align to TRBD2. The CDR3 extends over 20 amino acids. Germline values: CDR1 LGHNA, CDR2 YNFKEQ. V gave up 1 base and J gave up 0 bases; unmatched junction bases: 10. The CDR3 loop reads CASSQGRGLAGGLNSYEQYF. For the CDR3, the DNA is TGTGCCAGCAGCCAAGGTCGGGGACTAGCGGGAGGCCTGAACTCCTACGAGCAGTACTTC.

The chain uses TRBV5-4 and TRBJ1-1, with unresolved D. Germline CDR1 and CDR2: SGHNT and YYREEE (reference sequence). The CDR3 totals 16 residues. Trimming shortened V by 3 bases and J by 4 bases, and 19 bases separated the two germline ends. CDR3 protein: CASSSDPPSGSTEAFF. Here the CDR3 DNA reads TGTGCCAGCAGCTCCGATCCCCCGTCGGGGAGCACTGAAGCTTTCTTT.

This clone was picked up one time. The chain couples TRBV19 to TRBJ2-3; D is perhaps TRBD2 (6 bases). The germline CDR1 and CDR2 sequences are LNHDA and SQIVND (reference sequence). V shed 6 bases and J shed 2 bases, with 12 bases lying between them. This CDR3 spans 14 amino acids. The CDR3 is CASRRGGDTDTQYF. The CDR3 DNA is TGTGCCAGTAGGCGGGGCGGAGACACAGATACGCAGTATTTT.

This chain connects TRBV10-3 to TRBJ2-1, with TRBD2 matching 7 bases. CDR1 is ENHRY, CDR2 SYGVKD, per germline. The CDR3 extends over 15 amino acids. With 4 bases clipped from V and 2 bases from J, the junction kept 5 bases outside the gene matches. In nucleotides, the CDR3 is TGTGCCATCAGTGCCTCCGGGACTACCTACAATGAGCAGTTCTTC. Protein: CAISASGTTYNEQFF.

The chain recombines TRBV6-1 with TRBJ2-1; D is perhaps TRBD2 (6 bases). CDR1 and CDR2 (germline): MNHNS, SASEGT. Trimming removed 7 bases at V and 8 bases at J, with 18 bases between. This CDR3 region has 14 residues. The CDR3 reads CASIGAGLGDEQFF. For the CDR3, the DNA is TGTGCCAGCATCGGGGCGGGGCTGGGGGATGAGCAGTTCTTC.

The CDR3 is CASSFRTSGRVLSYEQYF. In nucleotides, the CDR3 is TGTGCCAGCAGTTTTCGGACTAGCGGGAGGGTCCTCTCCTACGAGCAGTACTTC. This sequence joins TRBV28 and TRBJ2-7; TRBD2 matches 15 bases. V lost 3 bases and J lost 0; bases outside the gene matches: 6. Germline CDR1 and CDR2: MDHEN and SYDVKM. This CDR3 contains 18 residues. The whole variable domain, filled in from reference TRBV28 and TRBJ2-7, reads DVKVTQSSRYLVKRTGEKVFLECVQDMDHENMFWYRQDPGLGLRLIYFSYDVKMKEKGDIPEGYSVSREKKERFSLILESASTNQTSMYLCASSFRTSGRVLSYEQYFGPGTRLTVT.

The chain joins TRBV6-1 to TRBJ2-7, with D maybe TRBD2 (5 bases). Looked up from germline, CDR1 is MNHNS and CDR2 is SASEGT. V shed 0 bases and J shed 7 bases, with 13 bases lying between them. The CDR3 consists of 14 residues. CDR3: CASSEALGPGEQYF. The CDR3 DNA reads as TGTGCCAGCAGTGAAGCGCTTGGGCCGGGGGAGCAGTACTTC.

The chain links TRBV5-4 to TRBJ1-2, with 8 nucleotides matching TRBD1. V gave up 4 bases and J gave up 5 bases; unmatched junction bases: 4. CDR3 length: 13 residues. CDR1 is SGHNT, CDR2 YYREEE, per germline (reference sequence). CDR3 region: CASSQDRVYGYTF. CDR3 in DNA: TGTGCCAGCAGCCAGGACAGGGTTTATGGCTACACCTTC.

The chain uses TRBV10-3 and TRBJ1-1; D gene unclear. Germline loops: CDR1 ENHRY, CDR2 SYGVKD. The CDR3 is made up of 13 amino acids. The ends were cut back, 6 bases at V and 1 base at J, with 9 bases in the middle. The CDR3 nucleotides are TGTGCCATCAGCTACAGAGAGAACACTGAAGCTTTCTTT. Amino acids: CAISYRENTEAFF.

This CDR3 reads CASSLRDNPYEQYF. CDR3 coding DNA: TGTGCCAGCAGCCTCCGGGACAATCCCTACGAGCAGTACTTC. This chain connects TRBV9 to TRBJ2-7; maybe TRBD1 (6 bases). The germline V gene encodes CDR1 SGDLS and CDR2 YYNGEE. Between the trimmed V and J ends, which lost 4 bases and 2 bases, there was a span of 13 bases. This CDR3 is 14 amino acids long. Supplemented by reference TRBV9 and TRBJ2-7, the full variable domain reads DSGVTQTPKHLITATGQRVTLRCSPRSGDLSVYWYQQSLDQGLQFLIQYYNGEERAKGNILERFSAQQFPDLHSELNLSSLELGDSALYFCASSLRDNPYEQYFGPGTRLTVT.

Comment on this clone: Its ends do not fully match the called genes, so a read error is possible. For the CDR3, the DNA is TGTGCCAGCTTGTTCGCTAGCGGGAACAGTCAGTACTTC. As protein: CASLFASGNSQYF. This chain connects TRBV6-6 to TRBJ2-4, with TRBD2 matching 9 bases. CDR3 length equals 13 residues. The germline CDR1 and CDR2 sequences are MNHNY and SVGAGI (reference sequence).

This rearrangement joins TRBV18 to TRBJ2-5; 13 nucleotides match TRBD2. The J segment lost 1 base and the V segment lost 4 bases, leaving 0 bases of the junction unmatched. The germline CDR1 and CDR2 sequences are KGHSH and LQKENI. The CDR3 is made up of 15 amino acids. The CDR3 coding sequence is TGTGCCAGCTCACGGACTAGCGGGGGCCAAGAGACCCAGTACTTC. It yields the protein CASSRTSGGQETQYF.

This clone was found a few times. The V and J genes are TRBV2 and TRBJ2-7; 11 bases are a match to TRBD1. The germline CDR1 and CDR2 sequences are SNHLY and FYNNEI. The V segment lost 5 bases and the J segment 0 bases; nucleotides outside the gene matches: 9. This CDR3 has 17 residues. The DNA for the CDR3 is TGTGCCAGCAGTAAAACCCGGGACAGGGGGTTCTCCTACGAGCAGTACTTC. Encoded protein: CASSKTRDRGFSYEQYF.

This clone was seen only a few times. CDR3 DNA sequence: TGTGCCAGCAGCGTATCTAGCAGGGAGCAGTTCTTC. It translates to CASSVSSREQFF. The chain combines TRBV9 with TRBJ2-1, with D perhaps TRBD2 (5 bases). This CDR3 has 12 amino acids. Germline values: CDR1 SGDLS, CDR2 YYNGEE. V was trimmed by 1 base and J by 10 bases, leaving 9 bases between them.

This clone was counted a few times. The chain joins TRBV6-1 to TRBJ2-7; D is perhaps TRBD1 (6 bases). The CDR3 sequence is 15 residues long. V was shortened by 1 base and J by 6 bases, with 16 bases between the two germline ends. Per germline, CDR1 MNHNS and CDR2 SASEGT. Here the CDR3 reads CASSEGDTVSSEQYF. In nucleotides, the CDR3 is TGTGCCAGCAGTGAAGGGGACACGGTCTCGTCCGAGCAGTACTTC.

This chain connects TRBV6-1 to TRBJ1-4; 8 nucleotides agree with TRBD1. Germline loops: CDR1 MNHNS, CDR2 SASEGT. This CDR3 contains 16 residues. V was clipped by 4 bases and J by 1 base; unmatched bases: 5. The CDR3 here is CASSADRGLTNEKLFF. The CDR3 DNA reads TGTGCCAGCAGTGCAGACAGGGGTCTAACTAATGAAAAACTGTTTTTT.

The chain couples TRBV5-1 to TRBJ2-1; 8 nucleotides align to TRBD1. CDR3 size: 17 residues. V was clipped by 3 bases and J by 8 bases; unmatched bases: 16. Germline CDR1 and CDR2: SGHRS and YFSETQ. In DNA form, the CDR3 reads TGCGCCAGCAGCTCGCGTGCACGACAGGGGTCGATGGATGAGCAGTTCTTC. Its translation is CASSSRARQGSMDEQFF.

The rearrangement uses TRBV2 and TRBJ1-2; a weak D match, TRBD1 (6 bases). V lost 4 bases and J lost 4, with 10 bases in between. The CDR3 runs to 13 residues. CDR1 SNHLY and CDR2 FYNNEI come from the germline V gene. The CDR3 loop reads CASSGGPGYGYTF. Written as DNA, the CDR3 is TGTGCCAGCAGTGGGGGGCCAGGCTATGGCTACACCTTC.

The CDR3 spells CASSTSGTLYNEQFF. CDR3 DNA: TGCGCCAGCAGTACGAGCGGGACGTTATACAATGAGCAGTTCTTC. The V and J genes are TRBV10-1 and TRBJ2-1, with TRBD2 identical over 7 bases. Trimming took 5 bases from V and 4 from J; bases not matched to a gene: 8. This CDR3 spans 15 amino acids. The V gene's germline CDR1 is WNHNN and CDR2 SYGVQD (reference sequence).

This clone was seen once. The CDR3 is CASSLLPRANTGELFF. The CDR3 coding sequence is TGTGCCAGCAGCTTACTCCCTCGGGCGAACACCGGGGAGCTGTTTTTT. The V call is TRBV7-3, the J call TRBJ2-2; D ambiguous. The CDR3 consists of 16 residues. Trimming cost V 2 bases and J 0 bases, with 10 bases left between them. The germline V gene has CDR1 SGHTA and CDR2 FQGTGA.

The chain joins TRBV2 to TRBJ2-3; 10 bases are shared with TRBD2. Per germline, CDR1 SNHLY and CDR2 FYNNEI. The V and J ends lost 6 bases and 3 bases, in that order; junction bases with no gene match: 9. The CDR3 totals 16 residues. Written as DNA, the CDR3 is TGTGCCAGCAGGAGCGGGAGGGCCTCGGTTACAGATACGCAGTATTTT. Translation: CASRSGRASVTDTQYF.